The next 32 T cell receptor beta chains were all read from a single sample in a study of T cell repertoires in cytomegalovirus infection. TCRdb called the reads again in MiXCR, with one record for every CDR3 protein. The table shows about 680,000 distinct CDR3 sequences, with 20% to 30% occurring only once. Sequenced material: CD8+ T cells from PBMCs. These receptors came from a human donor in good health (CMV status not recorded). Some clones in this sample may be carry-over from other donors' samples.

The CDR3 protein is CASNIGTSQYNEQFF. In nucleotides, the CDR3 is TGTGCCAGTAATATCGGGACATCCCAATACAATGAGCAGTTCTTC. This rearrangement joins TRBV19 to TRBJ2-1; tentative D call: TRBD1 (6 bases). Germline CDR1 LNHDA, CDR2 SQIVND (reference sequence). Trimming stripped 7 bases from V and 4 bases from J, with 17 bases between. This CDR3 is 15 amino acids long.

The chain's CDR3 is CSASSGATNTGELFF. In nucleotides, the CDR3 is TGCAGTGCTAGTTCCGGGGCCACTAACACCGGGGAGCTGTTTTTT. The gene calls are TRBV20-1 and TRBJ2-2; the D call may be TRBD1 or TRBD2 (5 bases each). The germline gives CDR1 DFQATT, CDR2 SNEGSKA (reference sequence). The CDR3 contains 15 residues. The germline V and J ends were trimmed by 3 bases and 2 bases, with 13 bases remaining between them.

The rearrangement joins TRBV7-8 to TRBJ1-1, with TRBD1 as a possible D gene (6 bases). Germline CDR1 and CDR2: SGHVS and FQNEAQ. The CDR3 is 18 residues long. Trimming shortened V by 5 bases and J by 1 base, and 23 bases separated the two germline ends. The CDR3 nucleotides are TGTGCCAGCAGCCCCTCCGACAGGCATCTTCGATCGAACACTGAAGCTTTCTTT. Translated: CASSPSDRHLRSNTEAFF.

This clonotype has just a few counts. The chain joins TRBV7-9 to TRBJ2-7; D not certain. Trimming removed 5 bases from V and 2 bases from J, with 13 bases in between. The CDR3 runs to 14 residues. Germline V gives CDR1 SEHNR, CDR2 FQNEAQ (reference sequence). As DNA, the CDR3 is TGTGCCAGCAGCCCAATAGGACGGCCCTACGAGCAGTACGTC. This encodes CASSPIGRPYEQYV.

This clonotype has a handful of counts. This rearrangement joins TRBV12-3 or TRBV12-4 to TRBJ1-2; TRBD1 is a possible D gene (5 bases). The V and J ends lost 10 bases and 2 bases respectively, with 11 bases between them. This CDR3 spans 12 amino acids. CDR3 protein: CATRRGNYGYTF. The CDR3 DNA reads TGTGCCACAAGGAGGGGAAACTATGGCTACACCTTC.

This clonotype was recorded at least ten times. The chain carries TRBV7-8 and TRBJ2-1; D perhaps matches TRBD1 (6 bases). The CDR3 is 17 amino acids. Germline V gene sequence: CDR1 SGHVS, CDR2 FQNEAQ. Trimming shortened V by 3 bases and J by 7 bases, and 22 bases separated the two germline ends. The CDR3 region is CASSFSTFGQSPNEQFF. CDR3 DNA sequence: TGTGCCAGCAGCTTTTCCACATTCGGACAGAGCCCAAATGAGCAGTTCTTC.

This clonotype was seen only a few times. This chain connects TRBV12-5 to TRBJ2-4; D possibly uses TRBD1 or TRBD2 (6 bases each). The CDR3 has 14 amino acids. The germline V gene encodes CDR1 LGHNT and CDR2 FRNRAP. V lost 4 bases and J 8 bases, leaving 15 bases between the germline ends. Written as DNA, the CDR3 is TGTGCTAGTGGTTCCTCTACCGGGGGCGACATTCAGTACTTC. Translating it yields CASGSSTGGDIQYF.

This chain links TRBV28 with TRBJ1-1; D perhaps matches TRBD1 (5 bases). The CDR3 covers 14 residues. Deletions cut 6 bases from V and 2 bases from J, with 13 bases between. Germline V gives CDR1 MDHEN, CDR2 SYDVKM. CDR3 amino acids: CASSIAGRNTEAFF. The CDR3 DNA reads TGTGCCAGCAGCATCGCAGGGCGTAACACTGAAGCTTTCTTT.

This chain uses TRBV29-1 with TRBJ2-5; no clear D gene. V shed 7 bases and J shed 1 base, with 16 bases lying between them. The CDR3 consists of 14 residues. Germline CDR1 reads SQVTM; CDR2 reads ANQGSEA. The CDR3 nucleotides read TGCAGCGCCCCTGGAACCCCCGTCCAAGAGACCCAGTACTTC. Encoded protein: CSAPGTPVQETQYF.

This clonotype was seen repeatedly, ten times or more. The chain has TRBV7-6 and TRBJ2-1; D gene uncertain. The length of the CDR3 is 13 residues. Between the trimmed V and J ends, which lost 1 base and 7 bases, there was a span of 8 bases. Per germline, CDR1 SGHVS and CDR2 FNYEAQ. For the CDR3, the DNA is TGTGCCAGCAGCTTAGTCAACCGGAATGAGCAGTTCTTC. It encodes CASSLVNRNEQFF.

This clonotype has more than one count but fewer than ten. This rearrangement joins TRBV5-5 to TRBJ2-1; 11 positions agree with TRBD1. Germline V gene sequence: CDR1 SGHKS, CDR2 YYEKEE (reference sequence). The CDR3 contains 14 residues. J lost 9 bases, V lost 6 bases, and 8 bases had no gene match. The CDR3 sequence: CASIGQGAFFEQFF. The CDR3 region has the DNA TGTGCCAGCATCGGACAGGGGGCTTTCTTTGAGCAGTTCTTC.

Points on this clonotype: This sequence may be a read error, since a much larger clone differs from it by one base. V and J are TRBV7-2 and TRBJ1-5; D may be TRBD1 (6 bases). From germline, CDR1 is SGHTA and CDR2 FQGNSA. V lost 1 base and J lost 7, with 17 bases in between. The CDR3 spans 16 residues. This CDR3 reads CASSLEDTQGQQPQHF. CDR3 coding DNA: TGTGCCAGCAGCTTAGAAGACACTCAGGGGCAACAGCCCCAGCATTTT.

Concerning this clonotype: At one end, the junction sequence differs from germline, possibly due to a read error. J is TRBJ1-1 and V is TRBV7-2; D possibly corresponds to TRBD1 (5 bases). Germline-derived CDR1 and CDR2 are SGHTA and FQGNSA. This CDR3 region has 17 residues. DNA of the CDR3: TGTGCCAGCAGCCTGACAGTACCTGGTCGTAGGAACACTGAAGCTCTCTTT. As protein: CASSLTVPGRRNTEALF. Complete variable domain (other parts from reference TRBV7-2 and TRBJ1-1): GAGVSQSPSNKVTEKGKDVELRCDPISGHTALYWYRQSLGQGLEFLIYFQGNSAPDKSGLPSDRFSAERTGGSVSTLTIQRTQQEDSAVYLCASSLTVPGRRNTEALFGQGTRLTVV.

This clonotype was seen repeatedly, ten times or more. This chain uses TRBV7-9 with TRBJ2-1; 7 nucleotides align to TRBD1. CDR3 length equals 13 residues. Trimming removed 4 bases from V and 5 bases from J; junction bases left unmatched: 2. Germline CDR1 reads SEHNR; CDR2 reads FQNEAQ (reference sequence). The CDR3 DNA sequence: TGTGCCAGCAGCTATACAGGGGACAATGAGCAGTTCTTC. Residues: CASSYTGDNEQFF. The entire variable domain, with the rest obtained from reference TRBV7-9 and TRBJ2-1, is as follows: DTGVSQNPRHKITKRGQNVTFRCDPISEHNRLYWYRQTLGQGPEFLTYFQNEAQLEKSRLLSDRFSAERPKGSFSTLEIQRTEQGDSAMYLCASSYTGDNEQFFGPGTRLTVL.

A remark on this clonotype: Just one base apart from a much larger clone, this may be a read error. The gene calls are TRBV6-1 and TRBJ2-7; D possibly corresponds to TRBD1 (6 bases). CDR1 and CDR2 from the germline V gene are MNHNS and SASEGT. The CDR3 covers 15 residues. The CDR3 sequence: CANSEALTGPYEQYF. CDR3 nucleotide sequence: TGTGCCAACAGTGAAGCGCTTACAGGGCCCTACGAGCAGTACTTC.

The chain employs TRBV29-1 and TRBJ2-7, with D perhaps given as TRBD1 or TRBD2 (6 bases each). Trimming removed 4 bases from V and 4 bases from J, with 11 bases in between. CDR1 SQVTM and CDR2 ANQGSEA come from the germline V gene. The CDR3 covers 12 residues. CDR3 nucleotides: TGCAGCGTTGGAGGGGGAGGATACGAGCAGTACTTC. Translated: CSVGGGGYEQYF.

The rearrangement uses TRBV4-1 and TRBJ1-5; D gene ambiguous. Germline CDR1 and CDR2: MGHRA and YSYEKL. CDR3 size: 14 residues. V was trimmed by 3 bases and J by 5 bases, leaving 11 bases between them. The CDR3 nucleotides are TGCGCCAGCAGCCAGGTCCCGGCGGATCAGCCCCAGCATTTT. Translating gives CASSQVPADQPQHF.

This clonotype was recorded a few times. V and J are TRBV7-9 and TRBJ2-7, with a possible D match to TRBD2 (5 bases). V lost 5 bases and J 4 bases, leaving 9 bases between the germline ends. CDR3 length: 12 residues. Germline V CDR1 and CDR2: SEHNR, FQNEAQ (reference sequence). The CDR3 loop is CASSGRTYEQYV. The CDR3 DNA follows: TGTGCCAGCAGCGGCCGGACTTACGAGCAGTACGTC.

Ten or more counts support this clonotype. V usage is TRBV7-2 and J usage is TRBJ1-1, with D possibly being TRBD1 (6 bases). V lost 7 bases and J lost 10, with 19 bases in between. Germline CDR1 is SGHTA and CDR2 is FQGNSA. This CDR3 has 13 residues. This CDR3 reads CASTFNRAVGAFF. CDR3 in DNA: TGTGCCAGCACCTTTAACAGGGCAGTAGGAGCTTTCTTT.

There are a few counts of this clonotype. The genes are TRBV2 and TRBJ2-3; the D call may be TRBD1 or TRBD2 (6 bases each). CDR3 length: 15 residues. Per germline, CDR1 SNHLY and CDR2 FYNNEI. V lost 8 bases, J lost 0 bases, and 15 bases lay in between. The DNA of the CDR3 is TGTGCCAGCCCGACGGGGGCCCGTAGCACAGATACGCAGTATTTT. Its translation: CASPTGARSTDTQYF.

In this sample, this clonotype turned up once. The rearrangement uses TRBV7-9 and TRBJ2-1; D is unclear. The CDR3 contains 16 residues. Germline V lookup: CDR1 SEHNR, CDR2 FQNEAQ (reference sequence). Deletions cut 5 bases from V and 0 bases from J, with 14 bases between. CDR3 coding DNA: TGTGCCAGCAGCCAAACAAAAGAAAGCTCCTACAATGAGCAGTTCTTC. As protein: CASSQTKESSYNEQFF.

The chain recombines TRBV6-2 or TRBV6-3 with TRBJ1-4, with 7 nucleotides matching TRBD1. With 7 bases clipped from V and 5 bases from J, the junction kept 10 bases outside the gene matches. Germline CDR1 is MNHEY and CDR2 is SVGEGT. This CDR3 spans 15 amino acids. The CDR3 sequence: CASTSRQGANEKLFF. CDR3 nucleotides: TGTGCCAGCACCTCCCGACAGGGCGCAAATGAAAAACTGTTTTTT.

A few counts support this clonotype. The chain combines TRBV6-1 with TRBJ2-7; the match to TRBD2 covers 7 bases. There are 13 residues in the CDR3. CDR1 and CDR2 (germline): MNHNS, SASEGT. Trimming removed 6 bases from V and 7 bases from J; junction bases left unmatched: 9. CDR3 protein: CASSLSGTTEQYV. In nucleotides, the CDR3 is TGTGCCAGCAGCCTCTCTGGGACTACTGAGCAGTACGTC.

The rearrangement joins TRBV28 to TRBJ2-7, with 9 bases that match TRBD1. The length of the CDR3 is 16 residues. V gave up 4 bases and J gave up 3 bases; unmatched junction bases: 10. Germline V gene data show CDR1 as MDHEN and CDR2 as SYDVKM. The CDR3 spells CASSWGDRVPNYEQYV. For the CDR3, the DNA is TGTGCCAGCAGTTGGGGGGACAGGGTCCCCAACTACGAGCAGTACGTC.

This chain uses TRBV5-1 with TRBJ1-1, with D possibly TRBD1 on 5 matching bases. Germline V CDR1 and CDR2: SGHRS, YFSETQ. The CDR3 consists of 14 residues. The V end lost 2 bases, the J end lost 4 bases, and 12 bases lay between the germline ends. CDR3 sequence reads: CASSLGPGATEAFF. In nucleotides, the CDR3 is TGCGCCAGCAGCTTAGGCCCCGGGGCCACTGAAGCTTTCTTT.

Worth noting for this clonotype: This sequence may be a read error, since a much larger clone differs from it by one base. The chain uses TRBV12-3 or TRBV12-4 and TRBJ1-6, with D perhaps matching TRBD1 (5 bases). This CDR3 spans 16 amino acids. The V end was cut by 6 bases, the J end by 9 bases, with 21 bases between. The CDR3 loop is CASSFRIRGSVSPLHF. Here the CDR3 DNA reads TGTGCCAGCAGCTTTCGGATAAGGGGTTCGGTTTCACCCCTCCACTTT.

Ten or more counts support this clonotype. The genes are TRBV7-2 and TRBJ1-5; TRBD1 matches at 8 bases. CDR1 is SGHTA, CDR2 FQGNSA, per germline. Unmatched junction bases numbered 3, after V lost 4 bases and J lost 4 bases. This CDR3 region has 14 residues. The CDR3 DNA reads TGTGCCAGCAGCTCGACAGGGGTTAATCAGCCCCAGCATTTT. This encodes CASSSTGVNQPQHF.

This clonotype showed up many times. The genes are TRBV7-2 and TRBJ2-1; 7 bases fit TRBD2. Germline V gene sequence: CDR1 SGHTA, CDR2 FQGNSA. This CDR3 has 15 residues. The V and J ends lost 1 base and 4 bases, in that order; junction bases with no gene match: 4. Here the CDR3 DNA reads TGTGCCAGCAGCTTAGAGCGACTAGCATACAATGAGCAGTTCTTC. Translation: CASSLERLAYNEQFF.

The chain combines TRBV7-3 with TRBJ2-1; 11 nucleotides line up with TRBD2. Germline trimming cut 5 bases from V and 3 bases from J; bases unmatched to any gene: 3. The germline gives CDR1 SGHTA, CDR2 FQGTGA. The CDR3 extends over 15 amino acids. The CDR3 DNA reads TGTGCCAGCAGCAAACTAGCGGGGGTCTACAATGAGCAGTTCTTC. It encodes CASSKLAGVYNEQFF.

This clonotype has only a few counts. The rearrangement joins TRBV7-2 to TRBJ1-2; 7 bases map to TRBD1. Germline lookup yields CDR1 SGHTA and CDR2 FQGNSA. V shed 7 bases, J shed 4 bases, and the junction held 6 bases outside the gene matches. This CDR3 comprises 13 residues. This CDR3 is CASTFQGGYGYTF. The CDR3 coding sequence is TGTGCCAGCACCTTCCAGGGGGGCTATGGCTACACCTTC. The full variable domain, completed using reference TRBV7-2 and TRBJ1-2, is GAGVSQSPSNKVTEKGKDVELRCDPISGHTALYWYRQSLGQGLEFLIYFQGNSAPDKSGLPSDRFSAERTGGSVSTLTIQRTQQEDSAVYLCASTFQGGYGYTFGSGTRLTVV.

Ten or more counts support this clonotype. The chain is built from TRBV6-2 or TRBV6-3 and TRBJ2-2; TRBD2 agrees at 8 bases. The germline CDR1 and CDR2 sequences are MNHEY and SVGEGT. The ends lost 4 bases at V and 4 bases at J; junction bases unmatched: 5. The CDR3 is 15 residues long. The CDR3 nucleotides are TGTGCCAGCAGTTCATGGACTAGCAGCACCGGGGAGCTGTTTTTT. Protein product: CASSSWTSSTGELFF.

CDR3 amino acids: CSAREYLASNNEQFF. CDR3 DNA: TGCAGTGCTAGAGAATACCTAGCGAGCAACAATGAGCAGTTCTTC. The chain employs TRBV20-1 and TRBJ2-1; TRBD2 might be the D (6 bases). CDR3 length: 15 amino acids. The V end was cut by 0 bases, the J end by 5 bases, with 14 bases between. Germline V lookup: CDR1 DFQATT, CDR2 SNEGSKA (reference sequence).